These 29 T cell receptor beta chains share one sample of origin, sequenced in a study of T cells in localized non-small cell lung cancer. Repertoires were generated with immunoSEQ multiplex PCR, while TCRdb's copy carries only in-frame clones and drops some. The sample consists of 1,500 to 2,000 clones, 26% of them appearing once. This specimen was lung tumor tissue, taken before any cancer treatment. These receptors came from a woman aged 35 to 70 with stage II squamous cell lung carcinoma.

This sequence joins TRBV9 and TRBJ1-2; D possibly corresponds to TRBD1 (5 bases). Per germline, CDR1 SGDLS and CDR2 YYNGEE. The germline V and J ends were trimmed by 5 bases and 5 bases, with 16 bases remaining between them. The CDR3 contains 14 residues. CDR3 nucleotide sequence: TGTGCCAGCAGTGGAGGGACGGCAGATTATGGCTACACCTTC. Protein: CASSGGTADYGYTF.

This clone is deemed large. The chain joins TRBV9 to TRBJ2-5; tentatively, D is TRBD1 or TRBD2 (6 bases each). Trimming pared 0 bases from V and 5 bases from J, leaving 17 bases between. The CDR3 sequence is 16 residues long. Germline CDR1 and CDR2: SGDLS and YYNGEE. CDR3 loop: CASSVGIRGDGETQYF. The CDR3 nucleotides are TGTGCCAGCAGCGTAGGTATTAGGGGGGACGGGGAGACCCAGTACTTC.

This clone was seen more than once but under ten times. The rearrangement links TRBV11-3 to TRBJ1-4; maybe TRBD1 (5 bases). CDR1 and CDR2 (germline): SGHNT, YENEEA. Trimming shortened V by 4 bases and J by 4 bases, and 13 bases separated the two germline ends. CDR3 length: 15 amino acids. The CDR3 is CASSSRQGINEKLFF. CDR3 nucleotides: TGTGCCAGCAGCTCCCGCCAGGGTATTAATGAAAAACTGTTTTTT.

This clone was picked up a small number of times. The rearrangement links TRBV9 to TRBJ1-1; D call uncertain. Trimming stripped 0 bases from V and 5 bases from J, with 8 bases between. Germline V gene lookup returns CDR1 SGDLS and CDR2 YYNGEE. The CDR3 sequence is 13 residues long. CDR3 sequence: CASSVAPPTEAFF. For the CDR3, the DNA is TGTGCCAGCAGCGTAGCGCCACCGACTGAAGCTTTCTTT.

This clone turned up a few times. The rearrangement uses TRBV6-8 and TRBJ1-3, with TRBD1 as a possible D gene (5 bases). The germline CDR1 and CDR2 sequences are MNHGY and SAAAGT. V lost 8 bases, J lost 3 bases, and 8 bases lay in between. The CDR3 totals 12 residues. The CDR3 DNA sequence: TGTGCCAGCGCAGGGAATGGAAACACCATATATTTT. This encodes CASAGNGNTIYF.

The chain combines TRBV11-3 with TRBJ2-7; 7 bases are shared with TRBD1. Germline lookup yields CDR1 SGHNT and CDR2 YENEEA. V shed 5 bases and J 5 bases; nucleotides not matched to a gene: 15. The CDR3 length is 16 residues. This CDR3 is CASSRTDLGQVDEQYF. In nucleotides, the CDR3 is TGTGCCAGCAGCCGAACTGATCTCGGACAGGTGGACGAGCAGTACTTC.

The chain is built from TRBV4-1 and TRBJ1-3, with unresolved D. Germline V gene sequence: CDR1 MGHRA, CDR2 YSYEKL. The CDR3 consists of 15 residues. Deletions cut 4 bases from V and 0 bases from J, with 10 bases between. The CDR3, as DNA: TGCGCCAGCAGCCCACAGTCACTCTCTGGAAACACCATATATTTT. Residues: CASSPQSLSGNTIYF.

This clone was counted a few times. The chain employs TRBV9 and TRBJ2-1; D tentatively reads TRBD1 or TRBD2 (5 bases each). The V end lost 7 bases, the J end lost 6 bases, and 17 bases lay between the germline ends. The CDR3 is made up of 14 amino acids. CDR1 is SGDLS and CDR2 is YYNGEE in the germline V gene. DNA of the CDR3: TGTGCCAGCGGGGACGAATTATTGGCCAATGAGCAGTTCTTC. Its protein product is CASGDELLANEQFF.

This rearrangement joins TRBV19 to TRBJ2-6, with a possible D match to TRBD1 (6 bases). Germline V gene data show CDR1 as LNHDA and CDR2 as SQIVND (reference sequence). The CDR3 is made up of 17 amino acids. Trimming cost V 5 bases and J 0 bases, with 14 bases left between them. CDR3 amino acids: CASSSTGLSSGANVLTF. CDR3 nucleotides: TGTGCCAGTAGTTCGACAGGTCTGAGCTCTGGGGCCAACGTCCTGACTTTC.

This clone turned up a few times. The V call is TRBV28, the J call TRBJ2-2; D is perhaps TRBD1 (6 bases). V shed 4 bases and J shed 2 bases, with 11 bases lying between them. The germline gives CDR1 MDHEN, CDR2 SYDVKM. This CDR3 contains 15 residues. The CDR3 coding sequence is TGTGCCAGCAGTTCCCCGGGACACAACACCGGGGAGCTGTTTTTT. As protein: CASSSPGHNTGELFF.

The chain carries TRBV25-1 and TRBJ2-5; 12 bases map to TRBD2. The V gene's germline CDR1 is MGHDK and CDR2 SYGVNS. The CDR3 has 17 residues. V trimming: 2 bases; J trimming: 5 bases; junction bases outside the gene matches: 9. The CDR3 spells CASSEGLLAGGEETQYF. The CDR3 DNA follows: TGTGCCAGCAGTGAAGGGTTACTAGCGGGGGGAGAGGAGACCCAGTACTTC.

The chain is built from TRBV19 and TRBJ2-3; D tentatively fits TRBD1 or TRBD2 (5 bases each). This CDR3 is built from 14 residues. Germline assignment: CDR1 LNHDA and CDR2 SQIVND (reference sequence). The V end lost 7 bases, the J end lost 4 bases, and 15 bases lay between the germline ends. The CDR3 loop reads CASTPGQGPDTQYF. DNA for the CDR3: TGTGCCAGTACCCCGGGGCAGGGCCCAGATACGCAGTATTTT.

The sample holds a few counts of this clone. The gene calls are TRBV19 and TRBJ1-1; D gene ambiguous. The V end lost 5 bases, the J end lost 5 bases, and 9 bases lay between the germline ends. The CDR3 contains 12 residues. Germline V gives CDR1 LNHDA, CDR2 SQIVND (reference sequence). The CDR3 bases are TGTGCCAGTAGTCCGGGGAGGACTGAAGCTTTCTTT. Encoded protein: CASSPGRTEAFF.

Only a few counts were recorded for this clone. A junction boundary mismatches the germline segment, possibly from a read error. This rearrangement joins TRBV6-8 to TRBJ1-1; unclear D gene. The CDR3 is made up of 14 amino acids. Germline V gene sequence: CDR1 MNHGY, CDR2 SAAAGT. The CDR3 nucleotides read TGTGCCAGCACCTCCGGCCCCAGGAACCCTGAAGCTTTCTTT. It specifies CASTSGPRNPEAFF.

This chain joins TRBV18 and TRBJ1-5; 9 bases are shared with TRBD1. Trimming removed 4 bases from V and 8 bases from J; junction bases left unmatched: 6. The CDR3 consists of 14 residues. CDR1 and CDR2 (germline): KGHSH, LQKENI. CDR3 DNA: TGTGCCAGCTCACGGACGGGGGACAGGGAGCCCCAGCATTTT. Translated, it gives CASSRTGDREPQHF.

Relative to its sample, this clone is medium-sized. The chain links TRBV6-8 to TRBJ2-7; tentative D call: TRBD2 (5 bases). This CDR3 spans 13 amino acids. CDR1 MNHGY and CDR2 SAAAGT come from the germline V gene. Trimming shortened V by 2 bases and J by 3 bases, and 8 bases separated the two germline ends. CDR3 sequence reads: CASSYLGDYEQYF. The CDR3 region has the DNA TGTGCCAGCAGTTACCTCGGGGACTACGAGCAGTACTTC.

V and J are TRBV5-1 and TRBJ2-1, with 8 nucleotides matching TRBD2. Germline CDR1 is SGHRS and CDR2 is YFSETQ. CDR3 length: 17 residues. V was clipped by 7 bases and J by 5 bases; unmatched bases: 17. CDR3 in amino acids: CASRNAPGLVSNNEQFF. In DNA form, the CDR3 reads TGCGCCAGCCGAAACGCCCCGGGACTAGTAAGTAACAATGAGCAGTTCTTC.

The chain recombines TRBV29-1 with TRBJ2-7, with D perhaps TRBD1 (6 bases). The V gene's germline CDR1 is SQVTM and CDR2 ANQGSEA. This CDR3 contains 12 residues. V gave up 5 bases and J gave up 0 bases, with 8 bases separating them. The CDR3 region has the DNA TGCAGCGTTAGGACAGACTCCTACGAGCAGTACTTC. As protein: CSVRTDSYEQYF.

The gene calls are TRBV28 and TRBJ2-7; 7 bases line up with TRBD2. This CDR3 region has 14 residues. Germline lookup yields CDR1 MDHEN and CDR2 SYDVKM. Losses at the gene ends were 6 bases for V and 3 bases for J; bases not matched to a gene: 8. For the CDR3, the DNA is TGTGCCAGCAGCGGACTAGGAAAAAACTACGAGCAGTACTTC. Translating it yields CASSGLGKNYEQYF.

J is TRBJ2-7 and V is TRBV11-3, with D possibly matching TRBD2 (7 bases). The V gene's germline CDR1 is SGHNT and CDR2 YENEEA. With 3 bases removed from V and 0 bases from J, the gap between germline ends came to 12 bases. The CDR3 consists of 15 residues. The CDR3 loop reads CASSFGGQSSYEQYF. The CDR3, as DNA: TGTGCCAGCAGCTTCGGGGGGCAGAGCTCCTACGAGCAGTACTTC.

This clone has a single count. The chain joins TRBV18 to TRBJ2-2, with D unresolved. V was shortened by 3 bases and J by 0 bases, with 11 bases between the two germline ends. Per germline, CDR1 KGHSH and CDR2 LQKENI. This CDR3 spans 16 amino acids. The CDR3 DNA sequence: TGTGCCAGCTCACCGGACCAAAGTACGAACACCGGGGAGCTGTTTTTT. It encodes CASSPDQSTNTGELFF.

V usage is TRBV5-1 and J usage is TRBJ1-1; D is unclear. This CDR3 has 14 residues. V was clipped by 2 bases and J by 1 base, with 9 bases between them. CDR1 is SGHRS and CDR2 is YFSETQ in the germline V gene. The CDR3 reads CASSLTGSNTEAFF. The CDR3 DNA reads as TGCGCCAGCAGCTTAACCGGGTCGAACACTGAAGCTTTCTTT. Full variable domain (remainder filled in from reference TRBV5-1 and TRBJ1-1): KAGVTQTPRYLIKTRGQQVTLSCSPISGHRSVSWYQQTPGQGLQFLFEYFSETQRNKGNFPGRFSGRQFSNSRSEMNVSTLELGDSALYLCASSLTGSNTEAFFGQGTRLTVV.

This chain links TRBV6-8 with TRBJ1-1; 7 bases align to TRBD1. Germline loops: CDR1 MNHGY, CDR2 SAAAGT. CDR3 length: 12 residues. The V and J ends lost 5 bases and 5 bases, in that order; junction bases with no gene match: 2. The CDR3 bases are TGTGCCAGCAGTCTCAGGGGGACTGAAGCTTTCTTT. Protein sequence: CASSLRGTEAFF.

The rearrangement links TRBV12-5 to TRBJ2-1, with D possibly matching TRBD2 (6 bases). The V end lost 2 bases, the J end lost 7 bases, and 15 bases lay between the germline ends. Per the germline V gene, CDR1 is LGHNT and CDR2 is FRNRAP. This CDR3 has 15 residues. CDR3 sequence reads: CASGLRRGAWNEQFF. In DNA form, the CDR3 reads TGTGCTAGTGGTTTGCGGCGGGGCGCGTGGAATGAGCAGTTCTTC.

This clone was detected only a few times. The chain couples TRBV6-8 to TRBJ1-5, with D possibly being TRBD1 (6 bases). Trimming removed 6 bases from V and 3 bases from J, with 15 bases in between. The CDR3 is 15 residues long. The germline gives CDR1 MNHGY, CDR2 SAAAGT. CDR3 loop: CASSPLRDINQPQHF. CDR3 coding DNA: TGTGCCAGCAGCCCTTTAAGGGACATCAATCAGCCCCAGCATTTT.

The chain combines TRBV28 with TRBJ2-7; 8 positions agree with TRBD2. The CDR3 totals 12 residues. V was pared by 5 bases and J by 7 bases, with 4 bases of the junction left unmatched. Germline V gene lookup returns CDR1 MDHEN and CDR2 SYDVKM. For the CDR3, the DNA is TGTGCCAGCAGTCCCGGGAGGGGGGAGCAGTACTTC. Protein sequence: CASSPGRGEQYF. The whole variable domain, filled in from reference TRBV28 and TRBJ2-7, reads DVKVTQSSRYLVKRTGEKVFLECVQDMDHENMFWYRQDPGLGLRLIYFSYDVKMKEKGDIPEGYSVSREKKERFSLILESASTNQTSMYLCASSPGRGEQYFGPGTRLTVT.

The chain is built from TRBV15 and TRBJ1-5; no clear D gene. V was cut by 1 base and J by 5 bases, with 15 bases left in between. The CDR3 runs 16 residues. CDR1 LNHNV and CDR2 YYDKDF come from the germline V gene (reference sequence). CDR3 in amino acids: CATSRGRDGVDQPQHF. The CDR3 DNA is TGTGCCACCAGCAGAGGGAGGGATGGGGTAGATCAGCCCCAGCATTTT.

This clone has a single count. J is TRBJ2-1 and V is TRBV28, with 13 bases lining up with TRBD2. The germline CDR1 and CDR2 sequences are MDHEN and SYDVKM. J was trimmed by 7 bases and V by 10 bases; bases with no gene match: 4. The CDR3 covers 13 residues. In nucleotides, the CDR3 is TGTGCCACCCGGACTAGCGGGAGTAATGAGCAGTTCTTC. Protein sequence: CATRTSGSNEQFF. Full variable domain (missing parts from reference TRBV28 and TRBJ2-1): DVKVTQSSRYLVKRTGEKVFLECVQDMDHENMFWYRQDPGLGLRLIYFSYDVKMKEKGDIPEGYSVSREKKERFSLILESASTNQTSMYLCATRTSGSNEQFFGPGTRLTVL.

This chain connects TRBV18 to TRBJ1-5; TRBD1 agrees at 8 bases. V shed 3 bases and J 5 bases; nucleotides not matched to a gene: 6. The CDR3 is 15 amino acids. Germline-derived CDR1 and CDR2 are KGHSH and LQKENI. CDR3 residues: CASSPSTGEHQPQHF. CDR3 bases: TGTGCCAGCTCACCGTCGACAGGGGAGCATCAGCCCCAGCATTTT.